This TCR beta chain was identified in a study of cytomegalovirus exposure and HLA in healthy donors. Findings of the study overall: Prediction of most subjects' HLA-A and HLA-B alleles by TCR beta sequences was reportedly accurate. Earlier results showed most TCR beta V segments being productive about 87% or about 30% of the time.

PCR primers comprised 60 Vbeta and 13 Jbeta primers. The protocol was immunoSEQ multiplex PCR, while the TCRdb copy is restricted to in-frame clones and leaves out a portion. This table has about 150,000 clones, about 70% appearing once. Germline V CDR1 and CDR2: SGHTA, FQGTGA. This CDR3 has 13 residues. The junction had 4 bases not matched to a gene; V was cut back by 5 bases and J by 5 bases. Concerning this clone itself: The antigen remains undetermined.

The sequenced sample consisted of PBMCs. V is TRBV7-3 and J is TRBJ2-3; 7 bases match TRBD2. The receptor comes from a woman aged 55-69 years in good health and CMV-seropositive. CDR3 region: CASSRGVIDTQYF. As DNA, the CDR3 is TGTGCCAGCAGCCGGGGGGTAATAGATACGCAGTATTTT.